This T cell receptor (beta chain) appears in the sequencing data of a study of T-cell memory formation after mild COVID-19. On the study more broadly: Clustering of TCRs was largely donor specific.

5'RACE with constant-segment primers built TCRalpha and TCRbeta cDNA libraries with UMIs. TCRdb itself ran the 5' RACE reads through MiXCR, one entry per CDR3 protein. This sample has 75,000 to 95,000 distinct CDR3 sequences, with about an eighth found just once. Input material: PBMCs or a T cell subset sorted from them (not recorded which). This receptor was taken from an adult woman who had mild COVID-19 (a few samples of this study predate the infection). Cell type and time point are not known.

The CDR3 sequence is CASRSPQSYEQYF. CDR3 nucleotide sequence: TGTGCCAGCAGGTCCCCTCAGTCCTACGAGCAGTACTTC. The genes are TRBV7-9 and TRBJ2-7; no reliable D call. This CDR3 has 13 amino acids. Trimming removed 6 bases from V and 1 base from J, with 10 bases in between. Per germline, CDR1 SEHNR and CDR2 FQNEAQ (reference sequence).